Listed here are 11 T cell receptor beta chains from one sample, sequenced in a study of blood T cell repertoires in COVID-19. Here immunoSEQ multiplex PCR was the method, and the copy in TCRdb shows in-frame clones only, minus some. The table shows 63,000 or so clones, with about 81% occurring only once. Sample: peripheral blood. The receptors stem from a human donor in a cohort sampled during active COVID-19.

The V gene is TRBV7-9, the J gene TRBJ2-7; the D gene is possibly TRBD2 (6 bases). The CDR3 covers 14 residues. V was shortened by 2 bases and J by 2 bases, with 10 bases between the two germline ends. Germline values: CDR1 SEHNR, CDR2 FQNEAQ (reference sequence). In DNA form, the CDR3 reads TGTGCCAGCAGCTTAACCGGGGAGGCCTACGAGCAGTACTTC. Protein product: CASSLTGEAYEQYF.

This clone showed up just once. The CDR3 DNA sequence: TGTGCCACCAGTGATGGACAGGGCTCCTACGAGCAGTACTTC. Its protein product is CATSDGQGSYEQYF. The V call is TRBV24-1, the J call TRBJ2-7; 8 nucleotides match TRBD1. V was clipped by 3 bases and J by 0 bases; unmatched bases: 0. The CDR3 contains 14 residues. Looked up from germline, CDR1 is KGHDR and CDR2 is SFDVKD.

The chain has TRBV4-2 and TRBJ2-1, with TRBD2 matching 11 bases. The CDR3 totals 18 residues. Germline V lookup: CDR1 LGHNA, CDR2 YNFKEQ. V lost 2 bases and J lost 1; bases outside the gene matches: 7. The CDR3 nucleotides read TGTGCCAGCAGCCAAAGCGGACTAGCGGGCGGTTCCTACAATGAGCAGTTCTTC. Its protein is CASSQSGLAGGSYNEQFF.

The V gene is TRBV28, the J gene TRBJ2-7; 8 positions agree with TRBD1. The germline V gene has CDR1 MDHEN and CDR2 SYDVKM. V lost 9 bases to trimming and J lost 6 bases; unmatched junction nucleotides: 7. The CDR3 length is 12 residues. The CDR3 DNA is TGTGCCAGTCAGGGGGCGATATCCGAGCAGTACTTC. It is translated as CASQGAISEQYF.

The CDR3 is CASSMRQGYGYTF. DNA for the CDR3: TGTGCCAGTAGTATGCGACAGGGCTATGGCTACACCTTC. The J gene is TRBJ1-2, the V gene TRBV19, with 7 bases that match TRBD1. CDR3 length: 13 residues. Germline CDR1 reads LNHDA; CDR2 reads SQIVND (reference sequence). V lost 3 bases to trimming and J lost 4 bases; unmatched junction nucleotides: 2.

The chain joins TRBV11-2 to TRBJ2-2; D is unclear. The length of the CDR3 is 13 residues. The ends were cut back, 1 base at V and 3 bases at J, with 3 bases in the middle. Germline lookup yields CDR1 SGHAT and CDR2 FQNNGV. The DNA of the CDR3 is TGTGCCAGCAGCTTAGTCGACACCGGGGAGCTGTTTTTT. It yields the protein CASSLVDTGELFF.

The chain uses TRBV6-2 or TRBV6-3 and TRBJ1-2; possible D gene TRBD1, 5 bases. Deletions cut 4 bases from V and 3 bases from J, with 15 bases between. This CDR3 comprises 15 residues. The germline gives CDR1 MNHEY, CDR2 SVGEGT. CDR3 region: CASSSFSTGDYGYTF. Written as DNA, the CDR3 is TGTGCCAGCAGTTCCTTTTCAACAGGAGACTATGGCTACACCTTC.

The CDR3 spells CASSQGQLNTEAFF. The CDR3 DNA follows: TGTGCCAGCAGCCAAGGACAGCTGAACACTGAAGCTTTCTTT. V gene TRBV7-3 combines with J gene TRBJ1-1, with D maybe TRBD1 (6 bases). The CDR3 extends over 14 amino acids. V was pared by 5 bases and J by 0 bases, with 10 bases between. Germline CDR1 is SGHTA and CDR2 is FQGTGA.

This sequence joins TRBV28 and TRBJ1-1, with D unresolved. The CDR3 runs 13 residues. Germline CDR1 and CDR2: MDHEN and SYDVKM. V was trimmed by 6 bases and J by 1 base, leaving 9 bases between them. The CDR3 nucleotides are TGTGCCAGCAGCGTATCTAGGAACACTGAAGCTTTCTTT. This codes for CASSVSRNTEAFF.

CDR3 nucleotide sequence: TGTGCCAGCAGCGCCCTAGGGGTCTCCAATGAGCAGTTCTTC. Translated: CASSALGVSNEQFF. The chain is built from TRBV7-2 and TRBJ2-1; D is possibly TRBD1 (5 bases). V was clipped by 5 bases and J by 6 bases, with 14 bases between them. Germline lookup yields CDR1 SGHTA and CDR2 FQGNSA. CDR3 length: 14 amino acids.

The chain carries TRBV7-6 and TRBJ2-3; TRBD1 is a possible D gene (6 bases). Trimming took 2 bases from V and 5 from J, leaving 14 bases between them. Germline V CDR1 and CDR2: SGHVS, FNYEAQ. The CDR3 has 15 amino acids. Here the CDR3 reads CASSLTGLKQDTQYF. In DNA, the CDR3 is TGTGCCAGCAGCTTAACAGGGCTCAAGCAAGATACGCAGTATTTT.